Below, one T cell receptor beta chain is given with its context. CDR1 and CDR2 from the germline V gene are SGHTA and FQGNSA. V was cut by 3 bases and J by 5 bases, with 14 bases left in between. This CDR3 spans 15 amino acids. The data belong to a study of identical twins. TCRdb processed the 5' RACE reads anew with MiXCR; each CDR3 protein has one entry. The sample lists hundreds of thousands of distinct CDR3 sequences, 15% to 20% occurring once. These same records also appear under a second study, on T cells expressing NK-cell markers.

The genes are TRBV7-2 and TRBJ2-1; D might be TRBD2 (6 bases). What was sequenced was PBMCs. The TCR was taken from a woman between 18 and 29 years old in good health. CDR3 sequence (DNA): TGTGCCAGCAGCTTCCAGGCGGGACTCAACAATGAGCAGTTCTTC. Its translation: CASSFQAGLNNEQFF.